A single sample is the source of the 24 T cell receptor beta chains below, sequenced in a study of cytomegalovirus exposure and HLA in healthy donors. The PCR contained 60 Vbeta and 13 Jbeta primers. The method was immunoSEQ multiplex PCR; TCRdb's version includes in-frame clones alone and lacks a portion of them. The data hold 150,000 to 200,000 clones, with around 76% observed a single time. Source material: PBMCs. The receptors were sampled from a man between 60 and 75 years old in good health and CMV-seronegative.

The chain is built from TRBV4-1 and TRBJ1-1; D is unclear. Per the germline V gene, CDR1 is MGHRA and CDR2 is YSYEKL. This CDR3 spans 14 amino acids. V shed 4 bases and J shed 7 bases, with 16 bases lying between them. CDR3: CASSPWKTGGEAFF. In DNA form, the CDR3 reads TGCGCCAGCAGCCCCTGGAAGACCGGCGGTGAAGCTTTCTTT.

This rearrangement joins TRBV30 to TRBJ1-3, with D unclear. V shed 0 bases and J shed 0 bases, with 3 bases lying between them. Germline values: CDR1 GTSNPN, CDR2 SVGIG (reference sequence). The CDR3 totals 13 residues. In DNA form, the CDR3 reads TGTGCCTGGAGTGTGAGCTCTGGAAACACCATATATTTT. Protein: CAWSVSSGNTIYF.

This rearrangement joins TRBV6-4 to TRBJ2-3; perhaps TRBD2 as D (5 bases). The CDR3 covers 16 residues. Germline V gene lookup returns CDR1 MRHNA and CDR2 SNTAGT. Trimming removed 0 bases at V and 0 bases at J, with 10 bases between. Here the CDR3 reads CASSDSAADSTDTQYF. DNA for the CDR3: TGTGCCAGCAGTGACTCAGCGGCGGATAGCACAGATACGCAGTATTTT.

The chain combines TRBV5-1 with TRBJ2-1; TRBD2 might be the D (5 bases). Germline assignment: CDR1 SGHRS and CDR2 YFSETQ. This CDR3 spans 13 amino acids. V dropped 1 base and J dropped 8 bases, with 10 bases sitting between them. The CDR3 sequence is CASSLPSKDEQFF. CDR3 nucleotide sequence: TGCGCCAGCAGCTTGCCTAGCAAGGATGAGCAGTTCTTC.

This rearrangement joins TRBV19 to TRBJ2-7; 8 bases are shared with TRBD1. There are 15 residues in the CDR3. Germline CDR1 LNHDA, CDR2 SQIVND (reference sequence). With 5 bases clipped from V and 0 bases from J, the junction kept 6 bases outside the gene matches. The DNA of the CDR3 is TGTGCCAGTAGTCTCAGACAGGGGAGCTCCTACGAGCAGTACTTC. The encoded protein is CASSLRQGSSYEQYF.

V is TRBV7-3 and J is TRBJ1-1, with 8 bases fitting TRBD1. V trimming: 4 bases; J trimming: 4 bases; junction bases outside the gene matches: 8. This CDR3 spans 15 amino acids. The V gene's germline CDR1 is SGHTA and CDR2 FQGTGA. This chain's CDR3 is CASSWAGTGATEAFF. The DNA of the CDR3 is TGTGCCAGCAGCTGGGCCGGGACAGGAGCCACTGAAGCTTTCTTT.

The chain is built from TRBV19 and TRBJ1-4; D not certain. This CDR3 has 14 residues. Germline CDR1 reads LNHDA; CDR2 reads SQIVND (reference sequence). V was pared by 7 bases and J by 0 bases, with 9 bases between. CDR3 in amino acids: CASNPTTTNEKLFF. CDR3 DNA: TGTGCCAGTAATCCGACAACAACTAATGAAAAACTGTTTTTT.

The genes are TRBV7-7 and TRBJ2-3; 10 bases match TRBD1. Trimming removed 5 bases from V and 1 base from J; junction bases left unmatched: 18. CDR1 and CDR2 from the germline V gene are SSHAT and FNYEAQ (reference sequence). The CDR3 is made up of 20 amino acids. The CDR3 loop reads CASSPRSGQGTTGRTDTQYF. The CDR3, as DNA: TGTGCCAGCAGCCCTCGCTCGGGACAGGGGACAACTGGACGCACAGATACGCAGTATTTT.

The CDR3 is CASSFQGNTQPQHF. CDR3 in DNA: TGTGCCAGCAGCTTTCAGGGAAACACTCAGCCCCAGCATTTT. The V and J genes are TRBV5-5 and TRBJ1-5; the D gene is possibly TRBD1 (5 bases). Germline CDR1 and CDR2: SGHKS and YYEKEE (reference sequence). V was shortened by 2 bases and J by 6 bases, with 12 bases between the two germline ends. The CDR3 length is 14 residues.

This chain joins TRBV28 and TRBJ2-7; D is uncertain. The CDR3 totals 12 residues. Looked up from germline, CDR1 is MDHEN and CDR2 is SYDVKM. The V end lost 3 bases, the J end lost 2 bases, and 5 bases lay between the germline ends. The CDR3: CASSFTTYEQYF. The CDR3 DNA follows: TGTGCCAGCAGTTTTACTACCTACGAGCAGTACTTC.

The chain recombines TRBV5-1 with TRBJ2-7, with D maybe TRBD2 (9 bases). Trimming cost V 0 bases and J 5 bases, with 21 bases left between them. The CDR3 sequence is 17 residues long. The germline V gene encodes CDR1 SGHRS and CDR2 YFSETQ. The CDR3 is CASSLGAQGASGNEQYF. CDR3 sequence (DNA): TGCGCCAGCAGCTTGGGTGCCCAGGGGGCTAGCGGGAACGAGCAGTACTTC.

The CDR3 sequence: CASSAGQGLGDTQYF. The CDR3, as DNA: TGTGCCAGCAGCGCCGGACAGGGCCTCGGAGATACGCAGTATTTT. This chain uses TRBV7-7 with TRBJ2-3; TRBD1 matches at 8 bases. V gave up 5 bases and J gave up 5 bases; unmatched junction bases: 9. The CDR3 runs to 15 residues. Germline CDR1 SSHAT, CDR2 FNYEAQ (reference sequence).

This chain links TRBV6-1 with TRBJ1-1; D perhaps matches TRBD1 (5 bases). The CDR3 covers 15 residues. The V end lost 6 bases, the J end lost 0 bases, and 14 bases lay between the germline ends. Germline V gene sequence: CDR1 MNHNS, CDR2 SASEGT. The CDR3: CASSPGAALNTEAFF. CDR3 sequence (DNA): TGTGCCAGCAGCCCTGGGGCAGCTTTGAACACTGAAGCTTTCTTT.

The chain has TRBV5-1 and TRBJ2-6; TRBD1 might be the D (5 bases). Germline V gene sequence: CDR1 SGHRS, CDR2 YFSETQ. Trimming removed 1 base from V and 0 bases from J, with 14 bases in between. CDR3 length: 18 residues. CDR3 residues: CASSLTPDTSSGANVLTF. The DNA for the CDR3 is TGCGCCAGCAGCTTGACCCCGGACACGAGCTCTGGGGCCAACGTCCTGACTTTC.

V is TRBV5-8 and J is TRBJ1-1; D might be TRBD1 (6 bases). Trimming cost V 5 bases and J 0 bases, with 20 bases left between them. CDR3 length: 17 residues. Per germline, CDR1 SGHTS and CDR2 YDEGEE. CDR3 DNA sequence: TGTGCCAGCAGAAAAGGGGGAACATTACCACTGAACACTGAAGCTTTCTTT. Translated, it gives CASRKGGTLPLNTEAFF.

The chain couples TRBV4-3 to TRBJ1-3; D not certain. V was shortened by 2 bases and J by 0 bases, with 8 bases between the two germline ends. This CDR3 comprises 15 residues. The germline V gene has CDR1 LGHNA and CDR2 YSLEER. The CDR3 protein is CASSQQALSGNTIYF. CDR3 coding DNA: TGCGCCAGCAGCCAACAGGCCCTCTCTGGAAACACCATATATTTT.

DNA for the CDR3: TGTGCCAGCAGCGTAGTCGGTGACTCTGGAAACACCATATATTTT. The encoded protein is CASSVVGDSGNTIYF. The chain couples TRBV9 to TRBJ1-3, with unresolved D. This CDR3 is built from 15 residues. The germline CDR1 and CDR2 sequences are SGDLS and YYNGEE. The V and J ends lost 0 bases and 0 bases respectively, with 7 bases between them. The whole variable domain, remainder taken from reference TRBV9 and TRBJ1-3, is DSGVTQTPKHLITATGQRVTLRCSPRSGDLSVYWYQQSLDQGLQFLIQYYNGEERAKGNILERFSAQQFPDLHSELNLSSLELGDSALYFCASSVVGDSGNTIYFGEGSWLTVV.

CDR3 protein: CASSLETSSGNTIYF. Written as DNA, the CDR3 is TGCGCCAGCAGCTTGGAAACTAGCTCTGGAAACACCATATATTTT. The V and J genes are TRBV5-1 and TRBJ1-3; D gene ambiguous. CDR3 size: 15 residues. The V and J ends lost 0 bases and 0 bases respectively, with 7 bases between them. Germline-derived CDR1 and CDR2 are SGHRS and YFSETQ. The full variable domain, with the rest looked up from reference TRBV5-1 and TRBJ1-3, is KAGVTQTPRYLIKTRGQQVTLSCSPISGHRSVSWYQQTPGQGLQFLFEYFSETQRNKGNFPGRFSGRQFSNSRSEMNVSTLELGDSALYLCASSLETSSGNTIYFGEGSWLTVV.

This clone was seen only a few times. The rearrangement links TRBV10-3 to TRBJ2-1, with 10 bases fitting TRBD1. The CDR3 sequence is 16 residues long. Germline V gene data show CDR1 as ENHRY and CDR2 as SYGVKD. With 0 bases clipped from V and 7 bases from J, the junction kept 6 bases outside the gene matches. The CDR3 spells CAISESRDRGNNEQFF. The CDR3 coding sequence is TGTGCCATCAGTGAGTCGCGGGACAGGGGAAATAATGAGCAGTTCTTC.

CDR3 DNA: TGTGCCAGCAGAGTCGACAGGAACACTGAAGCTTTCTTT. It codes for CASRVDRNTEAFF. This rearrangement joins TRBV6-4 to TRBJ1-1, with a tentative D call TRBD1 (5 bases). The CDR3 sequence is 13 residues long. CDR1 MRHNA and CDR2 SNTAGT come from the germline V gene. V lost 6 bases and J 1 base, leaving 9 bases between the germline ends.

The chain links TRBV25-1 to TRBJ2-1; 11 bases agree with TRBD2. V shed 5 bases, J shed 6 bases, and the junction held 9 bases outside the gene matches. The germline V gene encodes CDR1 MGHDK and CDR2 SYGVNS. This CDR3 has 16 amino acids. The CDR3 bases are TGTGCCAGCAGTCACCTAGCGGGAGGTATGCGCAATGAGCAGTTCTTC. It codes for CASSHLAGGMRNEQFF.

The chain recombines TRBV11-3 with TRBJ1-5, with D maybe TRBD1 (5 bases). Germline V gene lookup returns CDR1 SGHNT and CDR2 YENEEA. V was trimmed by 5 bases and J by 0 bases, leaving 14 bases between them. The CDR3 spans 16 residues. This chain's CDR3 is CASSVYRSYSNQPQHF. The CDR3 DNA follows: TGTGCCAGCAGCGTTTACAGGAGTTATAGCAATCAGCCCCAGCATTTT.

V is TRBV6-6 and J is TRBJ1-5; D ambiguous. The V and J ends lost 2 bases and 0 bases respectively, with 11 bases between them. The CDR3 runs to 16 residues. The V gene's germline CDR1 is MNHNY and CDR2 SVGAGI (reference sequence). The CDR3 DNA reads as TGTGCCAGCAGTTACCCGCCAGACAATAGCAATCAGCCCCAGCATTTT. Translating it yields CASSYPPDNSNQPQHF.

The chain recombines TRBV12-5 with TRBJ2-2; TRBD1 agrees at 8 bases. V was pared by 5 bases and J by 7 bases, with 3 bases of the junction left unmatched. The CDR3 length is 13 residues. Looked up from germline, CDR1 is LGHNT and CDR2 is FRNRAP. This CDR3 is CASGLGTGGELFF. The DNA of the CDR3 is TGTGCTAGTGGTCTCGGGACAGGCGGGGAGCTGTTTTTT.